One sample yielded the 16 T cell receptor beta chains listed below, sequenced in a study of siplizumab effects on memory and regulatory T cells. Only in-frame clones appear in the TCRdb table, and some are missing; sequencing was by immunoSEQ multiplex PCR. The sample comprises roughly 120,000 clones, about 94% of which are singletons, and 1.5% to 2% rests with the top ten. Material: non-Treg CD4+ T cells sorted from blood. The receptors shown here come from a human donor in good health.

The chain has TRBV5-5 and TRBJ1-6; D is unresolved. Deletions cut 2 bases from V and 0 bases from J, with 18 bases between. The germline CDR1 and CDR2 sequences are SGHKS and YYEKEE (reference sequence). This CDR3 is built from 19 residues. The CDR3 bases are TGTGCCAGCAGCTTCGTTTGGGCAGGCCCGAGCTCCTATAATTCACCCCTCCACTTT. This gives the protein CASSFVWAGPSSYNSPLHF. Using reference TRBV5-5 and TRBJ1-6 for the parts outside the CDR3, the full variable domain is DAGVTQSPTHLIKTRGQQVTLRCSPISGHKSVSWYQQVLGQGPQFIFQYYEKEERGRGNFPDRFSARQFPNYSSELNVNALLLGDSALYLCASSFVWAGPSSYNSPLHFGNGTRLTVT.

The rearrangement joins TRBV12-5 to TRBJ1-2; 8 bases agree with TRBD1. Per germline, CDR1 LGHNT and CDR2 FRNRAP. The CDR3 has 16 residues. J lost 2 bases, V lost 0 bases, and 5 bases had no gene match. The CDR3 loop is CASGLVDRGENYGYTF. CDR3 nucleotides: TGTGCTAGTGGTTTGGTCGACAGGGGAGAGAACTATGGCTACACCTTC.

This clone was observed once. This chain links TRBV19 with TRBJ2-2; 9 nucleotides match TRBD1. In germline, CDR1 is LNHDA, CDR2 SQIVND (reference sequence). The CDR3 loop spans 14 amino acids. Trimming at V came to 5 bases and at J to 4 bases, leaving 2 bases not matched to a gene. The CDR3 here is CASSATGGTGELFF. As DNA, the CDR3 is TGTGCCAGTAGTGCGACAGGGGGCACCGGGGAGCTGTTTTTT.

The chain links TRBV6-5 to TRBJ2-7; 7 bases are shared with TRBD1. V was pared by 0 bases and J by 1 base, with 6 bases of the junction left unmatched. The CDR3 consists of 16 residues. Per germline, CDR1 MNHEY and CDR2 SVGAGI. DNA for the CDR3: TGTGCCAGCAGTTACTCGGGCCAGGGGGTGTCCTACGAGCAGTACTTC. Its translation: CASSYSGQGVSYEQYF.

This chain connects TRBV11-2 to TRBJ1-3; TRBD1 agrees at 7 bases. There are 18 residues in the CDR3. Losses at the gene ends were 3 bases for V and 2 bases for J; bases not matched to a gene: 13. In germline, CDR1 is SGHAT, CDR2 FQNNGV. CDR3 DNA sequence: TGTGCCAGCAGCTTGACGGGTGGGAAGGGGGCGGCTGGAAACACCATATATTTT. Protein: CASSLTGGKGAAGNTIYF.

Only one count was recorded for this clone. The chain combines TRBV10-2 with TRBJ2-3, with a tentative D call TRBD2 (5 bases). The CDR3 length is 15 residues. Germline V gene data show CDR1 as WSHSY and CDR2 as SAAADI. V lost 6 bases and J lost 2, with 15 bases in between. CDR3 nucleotide sequence: TGCGCCAGCAGCGGCCGAGCGGCGCTCACAGATACGCAGTATTTT. Amino acids: CASSGRAALTDTQYF.

V usage is TRBV2 and J usage is TRBJ2-7; tentatively, D is TRBD1 or TRBD2 (7 bases each). The CDR3 loop spans 15 amino acids. From germline, CDR1 is SNHLY and CDR2 FYNNEI. V was cut by 6 bases and J by 6 bases, with 21 bases left in between. CDR3 amino acids: CASSPRGGRGGEQYF. CDR3 nucleotides: TGTGCCAGCAGCCCGAGGGGCGGCAGGGGGGGCGAGCAGTACTTC.

This clone has a single count. CDR3 sequence: CASSPLGDRREYF. The CDR3 region has the DNA TGTGCCAGCAGCCCCCTAGGGGACAGAAGGGAGTACTTC. V and J are TRBV14 and TRBJ2-7, with 7 bases fitting TRBD1. The CDR3 length is 13 residues. V shed 4 bases and J 11 bases; nucleotides not matched to a gene: 11. CDR1 is SGHDN, CDR2 FVKESK, per germline.

CDR3 region: CASSLGQGYNQPQHF. The CDR3 DNA reads TGTGCCAGCAGCTTAGGACAGGGGTACAATCAGCCCCAGCATTTT. The gene calls are TRBV11-2 and TRBJ1-5; 8 nucleotides line up with TRBD1. The junction had 2 bases not matched to a gene; V was cut back by 1 base and J by 3 bases. The CDR3 spans 15 residues. Germline CDR1 reads SGHAT; CDR2 reads FQNNGV.

This clone was seen once. The genes are TRBV7-9 and TRBJ2-3; 11 bases fit TRBD1. The CDR3 has 17 amino acids. V was pared by 1 base and J by 3 bases, with 6 bases of the junction left unmatched. Germline V CDR1 and CDR2: SEHNR, FQNEAQ (reference sequence). CDR3 loop: CASSLGLGQGATDTQYF. CDR3 in DNA: TGTGCCAGCAGCTTAGGCCTCGGACAGGGGGCTACAGATACGCAGTATTTT.

The rearrangement links TRBV7-9 to TRBJ2-3; TRBD2 aligns across 9 bases. Trimming at V came to 2 bases and at J to 2 bases, leaving 5 bases not matched to a gene. Germline CDR1 is SEHNR and CDR2 is FQNEAQ (reference sequence). This CDR3 spans 16 amino acids. CDR3 loop: CASSLRLAEYTDTQYF. As DNA, the CDR3 is TGTGCCAGCAGCTTACGACTAGCGGAGTACACAGATACGCAGTATTTT.

The genes are TRBV5-1 and TRBJ2-5, with TRBD2 matching 9 bases. V shed 0 bases and J 0 bases; nucleotides not matched to a gene: 3. CDR3 length: 16 residues. Germline CDR1 SGHRS, CDR2 YFSETQ. CDR3: CASSLDSGGYQETQYF. CDR3 bases: TGCGCCAGCAGCTTGGACAGCGGGGGGTACCAAGAGACCCAGTACTTC.

V usage is TRBV27 and J usage is TRBJ2-7; a weak D match, TRBD1 (6 bases). CDR1 is MNHEY, CDR2 SMNVEV, per germline (reference sequence). With 1 base removed from V and 0 bases from J, the gap between germline ends came to 16 bases. CDR3 length equals 17 residues. DNA of the CDR3: TGTGCCAGCAGTTTATACCGGACCCAGGGGAGCTCCTACGAGCAGTACTTC. It is translated as CASSLYRTQGSSYEQYF.

V usage is TRBV12-5 and J usage is TRBJ1-2, with a tentative D call TRBD1 (5 bases). Between the trimmed V and J ends, which lost 7 bases and 5 bases, there was a span of 23 bases. Germline CDR1 LGHNT, CDR2 FRNRAP. The CDR3 runs to 16 residues. CDR3 region: CASDHRTPKRGYGYTF. In DNA, the CDR3 is TGTGCTAGTGATCACCGGACACCTAAGAGGGGATATGGCTACACCTTC. The variable domain in full, completed from reference TRBV12-5 and TRBJ1-2, reads DARVTQTPRHKVTEMGQEVTMRCQPILGHNTVFWYRQTMMQGLELLAYFRNRAPLDDSGMPKDRFSAEMPDATLATLKIQPSEPRDSAVYFCASDHRTPKRGYGYTFGSGTRLTVV.

The V gene is TRBV5-6, the J gene TRBJ1-1; D is perhaps TRBD1 (6 bases). The germline V and J ends were trimmed by 5 bases and 5 bases, with 16 bases remaining between them. The CDR3 spans 14 residues. Germline V gives CDR1 SGHDT, CDR2 YYEEEE. The DNA for the CDR3 is TGTGCCAGCAGGGGAGGTACAGGGAGGACTGAAGCTTTCTTT. This translates into CASRGGTGRTEAFF.

The rearrangement uses TRBV10-2 and TRBJ2-2; no reliable D call. There are 14 residues in the CDR3. V dropped 7 bases and J dropped 1 base, with 10 bases sitting between them. CDR1 WSHSY and CDR2 SAAADI come from the germline V gene. The CDR3 reads CASTRAVNTGELFF. In nucleotides, the CDR3 is TGCGCCAGCACTCGGGCGGTGAACACCGGGGAGCTGTTTTTT.